The next 10 T cell receptor beta chains were all read from a single sample in a study of cytomegalovirus exposure and HLA in healthy donors (dated by TCRdb to the late 2010s). The protocol used for the library was the immunoSEQ multiplex PCR assay. Held by TCRdb, this immuneACCESS table contains in-frame sequences only and omits some clones. Under half of the omission traces to an unresolved V gene where checked; the cause of the rest is unknown. The sample table shows about 120,000 clones, and 85% to 90% are seen once. More than 1.4% of the sample is in the top ten clones. The specimen sequenced was PBMCs. These receptors originate from a woman in her 30s in good health and CMV-seropositive.

The chain recombines TRBV6-6 with TRBJ2-3; D ambiguous. The CDR3 loop spans 14 amino acids. Between the trimmed V and J ends, which lost 1 base and 2 bases, there was a span of 7 bases. Germline V gene data show CDR1 as MNHNY and CDR2 as SVGAGI (reference sequence). The CDR3 loop is CASSYLGPTDTQYF. The CDR3 bases are TGTGCCAGCAGTTACTTGGGCCCCACAGATACGCAGTATTTT.

The chain has TRBV19 and TRBJ2-7; D possibly corresponds to TRBD2 (5 bases). V lost 5 bases and J 3 bases, leaving 14 bases between the germline ends. This CDR3 spans 14 amino acids. CDR1 and CDR2 from the germline V gene are LNHDA and SQIVND (reference sequence). The CDR3 DNA follows: TGTGCCAGTAGTCTAGCAACAGAATTCTACGAGCAGTACTTC. It specifies CASSLATEFYEQYF.

V and J are TRBV28 and TRBJ2-3; TRBD2 matches at 7 bases. CDR3 length equals 13 residues. The J segment lost 3 bases and the V segment lost 5 bases, leaving 2 bases of the junction unmatched. Looked up from germline, CDR1 is MDHEN and CDR2 is SYDVKM. In nucleotides, the CDR3 is TGTGCCAGCAGTCAAGCGGGAACAGATACGCAGTATTTT. Encoded protein: CASSQAGTDTQYF.

The chain combines TRBV29-1 with TRBJ2-3; 8 nucleotides agree with TRBD1. V lost 4 bases, J lost 1 base, and 7 bases stayed unmatched. This CDR3 spans 15 amino acids. CDR1 SQVTM and CDR2 ANQGSEA come from the germline V gene. CDR3 sequence reads: CSVGVTGGRTDTQYF. The DNA for the CDR3 is TGCAGCGTTGGTGTTACAGGGGGGCGCACAGATACGCAGTATTTT.

The chain combines TRBV28 with TRBJ1-1; TRBD1 matches 8 bases. CDR3 size: 16 residues. J gave up 4 bases and V 1 base, and 8 bases lay outside the gene matches. CDR1 is MDHEN and CDR2 is SYDVKM in the germline V gene. The CDR3 protein is CASSLYPGGMGTEAFF. For the CDR3, the DNA is TGTGCCAGCAGTTTATACCCAGGGGGCATGGGCACTGAAGCTTTCTTT.

This clone was detected once. This chain connects TRBV5-1 to TRBJ1-2; perhaps TRBD1 as D (5 bases). Trimming shortened V by 5 bases and J by 3 bases, and 11 bases separated the two germline ends. The CDR3 has 13 amino acids. CDR1 and CDR2 (germline): SGHRS, YFSETQ. This CDR3 reads CASRPTGDYGYTF. CDR3 bases: TGCGCCAGCAGACCGACGGGGGACTATGGCTACACCTTC.

The chain combines TRBV7-3 with TRBJ2-1; 9 bases map to TRBD2. V was pared by 8 bases and J by 0 bases, with 5 bases of the junction left unmatched. From germline, CDR1 is SGHTA and CDR2 FQGTGA. The CDR3 covers 15 residues. This CDR3 is CASANSGSSYNEQFF. The CDR3, as DNA: TGTGCCAGCGCCAATAGCGGGAGCTCCTACAATGAGCAGTTCTTC.

CDR3 DNA sequence: TGTGCCAGCAGTTCAACCGGGACAGGGGTCCTCCTGTTCTTC. Translating it yields CASSSTGTGVLLFF. The rearrangement links TRBV28 to TRBJ2-1, with 10 bases identical to TRBD1. Germline V gives CDR1 MDHEN, CDR2 SYDVKM. V was clipped by 4 bases and J by 15 bases; unmatched bases: 12. The CDR3 runs 14 residues.

The chain employs TRBV29-1 and TRBJ2-1; 16 nucleotides match TRBD2. Germline-derived CDR1 and CDR2 are SQVTM and ANQGSEA. V lost 6 bases and J lost 12; bases outside the gene matches: 11. This CDR3 is built from 15 residues. The CDR3 loop is CSVVTGTSGRARQFF. The CDR3, as DNA: TGCAGCGTCGTCACCGGGACTAGCGGGAGGGCCAGGCAGTTCTTC.

The chain recombines TRBV18 with TRBJ1-2; weak D call: TRBD1 (5 bases). CDR1 KGHSH and CDR2 LQKENI come from the germline V gene. The CDR3 consists of 15 residues. Between the trimmed V and J ends, which lost 5 bases and 2 bases, there was a span of 15 bases. The CDR3 coding sequence is TGTGCCAGCTCAGAGACAGCCGATACAAACTATGGCTACACCTTC. This gives the protein CASSETADTNYGYTF. The full variable domain, with the rest looked up from reference TRBV18 and TRBJ1-2, is NAGVMQNPRHLVRRRGQEARLRCSPMKGHSHVYWYRQLPEEGLKFMVYLQKENIIDESGMPKERFSAEFPKEGPSILRIQQVVRGDSAAYFCASSETADTNYGYTFGSGTRLTVV.